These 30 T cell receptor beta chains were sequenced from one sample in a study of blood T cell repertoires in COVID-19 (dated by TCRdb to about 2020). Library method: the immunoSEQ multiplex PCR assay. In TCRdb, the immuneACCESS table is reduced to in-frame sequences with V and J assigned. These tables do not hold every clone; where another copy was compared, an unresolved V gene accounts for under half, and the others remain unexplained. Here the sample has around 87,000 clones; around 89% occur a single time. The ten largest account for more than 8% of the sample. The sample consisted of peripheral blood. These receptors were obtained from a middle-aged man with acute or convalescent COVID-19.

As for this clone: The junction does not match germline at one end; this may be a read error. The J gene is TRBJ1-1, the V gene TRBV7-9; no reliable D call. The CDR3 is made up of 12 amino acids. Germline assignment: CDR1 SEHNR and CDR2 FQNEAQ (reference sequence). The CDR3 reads CASTLQNTEAFF. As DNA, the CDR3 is TGTGCCAGCACCTTACAGAACACTGAAGCTTTCTTT.

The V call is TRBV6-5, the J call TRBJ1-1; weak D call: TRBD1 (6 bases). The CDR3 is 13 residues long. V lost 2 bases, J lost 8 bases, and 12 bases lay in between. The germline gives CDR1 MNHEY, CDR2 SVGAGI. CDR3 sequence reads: CASSYTGPREAFF. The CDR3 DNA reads TGTGCCAGCAGTTACACAGGGCCACGCGAAGCTTTCTTT.

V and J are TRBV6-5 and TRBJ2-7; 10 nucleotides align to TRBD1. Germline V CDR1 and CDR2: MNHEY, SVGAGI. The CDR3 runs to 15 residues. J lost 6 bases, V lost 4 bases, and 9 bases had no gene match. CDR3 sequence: CASSSTTGGTGEQYF. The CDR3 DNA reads TGTGCCAGCAGTTCAACGACAGGGGGCACGGGCGAGCAGTACTTC.

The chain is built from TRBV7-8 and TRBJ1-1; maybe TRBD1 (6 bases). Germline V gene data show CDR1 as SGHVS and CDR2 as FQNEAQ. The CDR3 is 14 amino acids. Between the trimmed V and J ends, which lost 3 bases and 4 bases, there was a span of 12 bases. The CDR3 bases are TGTGCCAGCAGCTTGGACAGACGGCTCACTGAAGCTTTCTTT. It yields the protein CASSLDRRLTEAFF.

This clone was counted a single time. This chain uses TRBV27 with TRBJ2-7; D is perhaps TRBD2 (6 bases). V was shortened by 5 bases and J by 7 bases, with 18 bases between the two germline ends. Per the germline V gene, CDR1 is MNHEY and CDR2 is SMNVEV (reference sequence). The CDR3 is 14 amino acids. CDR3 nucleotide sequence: TGTGCCAGCAGTCCACTACAGAGAGGGAGGGAGCAGTACGTC. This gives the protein CASSPLQRGREQYV.

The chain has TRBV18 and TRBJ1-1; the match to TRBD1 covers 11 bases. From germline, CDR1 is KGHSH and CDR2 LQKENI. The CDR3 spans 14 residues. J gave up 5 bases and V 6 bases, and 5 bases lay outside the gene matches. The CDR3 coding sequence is TGTGCCAGCTCGCGGGACAGGGGGGAAACTGAAGCTTTCTTT. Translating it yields CASSRDRGETEAFF.

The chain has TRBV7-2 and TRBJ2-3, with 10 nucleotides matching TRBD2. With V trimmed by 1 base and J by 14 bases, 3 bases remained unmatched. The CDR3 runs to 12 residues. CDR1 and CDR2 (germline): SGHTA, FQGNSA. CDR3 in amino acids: CASSLGGTSVYF. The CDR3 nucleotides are TGTGCCAGCAGCTTAGGTGGGACTAGCGTGTATTTT.

CDR3 loop: CASSEFQGNGYEQYV. The DNA of the CDR3 is TGTGCCAGCAGTGAATTCCAGGGGAATGGCTACGAGCAGTACGTC. V usage is TRBV6-1 and J usage is TRBJ2-7; perhaps TRBD1 as D (6 bases). The CDR3 spans 15 residues. The germline CDR1 and CDR2 sequences are MNHNS and SASEGT. Trimming pared 2 bases from V and 3 bases from J, leaving 14 bases between.

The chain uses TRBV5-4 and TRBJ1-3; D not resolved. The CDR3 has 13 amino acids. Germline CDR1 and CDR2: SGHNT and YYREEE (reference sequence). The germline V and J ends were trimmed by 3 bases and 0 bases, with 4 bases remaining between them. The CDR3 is CASSYNSGNTIYF. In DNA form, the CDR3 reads TGTGCCAGCAGCTACAACTCTGGAAACACCATATATTTT.

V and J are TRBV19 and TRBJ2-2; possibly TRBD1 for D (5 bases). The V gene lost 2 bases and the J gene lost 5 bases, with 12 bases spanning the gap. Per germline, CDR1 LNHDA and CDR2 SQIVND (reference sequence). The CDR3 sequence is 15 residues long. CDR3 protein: CASSISTGLTGELFF. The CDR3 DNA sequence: TGTGCCAGTAGTATATCAACAGGCTTAACCGGGGAGCTGTTTTTT.

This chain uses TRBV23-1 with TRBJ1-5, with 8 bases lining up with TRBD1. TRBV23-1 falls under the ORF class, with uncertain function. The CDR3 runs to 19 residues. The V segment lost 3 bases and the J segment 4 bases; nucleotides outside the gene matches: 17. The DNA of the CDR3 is TGCGCCAGCAGTCATGGGGAGGGGGGACAGGCGCGAAGGAATCAGCCCCAGCATTTT. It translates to CASSHGEGGQARRNQPQHF.

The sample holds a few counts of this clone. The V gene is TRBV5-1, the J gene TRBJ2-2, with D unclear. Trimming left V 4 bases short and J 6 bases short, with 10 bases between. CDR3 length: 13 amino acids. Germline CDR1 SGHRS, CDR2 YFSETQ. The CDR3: CASSPGLSGELFF. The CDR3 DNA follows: TGCGCCAGCAGCCCCGGTTTGTCCGGGGAGCTGTTTTTT.

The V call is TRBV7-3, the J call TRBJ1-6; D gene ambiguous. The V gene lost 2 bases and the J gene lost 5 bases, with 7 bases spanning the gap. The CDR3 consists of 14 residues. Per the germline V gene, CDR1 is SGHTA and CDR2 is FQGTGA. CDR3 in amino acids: CASSLFQNNSPLHF. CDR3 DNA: TGTGCCAGCAGCTTATTCCAGAATAATTCACCCCTCCACTTT.

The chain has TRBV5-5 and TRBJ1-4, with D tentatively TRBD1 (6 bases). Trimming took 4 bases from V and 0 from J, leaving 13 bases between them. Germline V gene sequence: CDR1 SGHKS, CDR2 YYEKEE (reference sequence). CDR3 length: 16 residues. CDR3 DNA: TGTGCCAGCAGCACCACAGGGATTGCAACTAATGAAAAACTGTTTTTT. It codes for CASSTTGIATNEKLFF.

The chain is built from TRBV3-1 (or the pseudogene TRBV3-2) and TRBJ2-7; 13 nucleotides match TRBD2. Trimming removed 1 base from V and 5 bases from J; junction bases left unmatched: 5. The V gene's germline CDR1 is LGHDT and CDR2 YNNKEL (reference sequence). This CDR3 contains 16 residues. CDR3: CASSQAAGTSGNEQYF. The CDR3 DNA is TGTGCCAGCAGCCAAGCCGCCGGGACTAGCGGGAACGAGCAGTACTTC.

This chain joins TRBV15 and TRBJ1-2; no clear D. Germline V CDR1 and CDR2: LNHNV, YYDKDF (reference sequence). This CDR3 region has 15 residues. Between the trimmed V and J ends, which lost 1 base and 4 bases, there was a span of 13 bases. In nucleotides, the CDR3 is TGTGCCACCAGCAGAGGCGACTCCGGCGGCTATGGCTACACCTTC. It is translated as CATSRGDSGGYGYTF. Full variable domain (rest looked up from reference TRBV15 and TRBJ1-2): DAMVIQNPRYQVTQFGKPVTLSCSQTLNHNVMYWYQQKSSQAPKLLFHYYDKDFNNEADTPDNFQSRRPNTSFCFLDIRSPGLGDTAMYLCATSRGDSGGYGYTFGSGTRLTVV.

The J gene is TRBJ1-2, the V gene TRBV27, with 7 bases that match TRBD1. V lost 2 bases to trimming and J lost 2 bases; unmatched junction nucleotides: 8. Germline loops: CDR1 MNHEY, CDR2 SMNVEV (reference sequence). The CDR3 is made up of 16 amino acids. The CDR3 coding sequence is TGTGCCAGCAGTTTAGGTAGACAGGGCGGGAACTATGGCTACACCTTC. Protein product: CASSLGRQGGNYGYTF.

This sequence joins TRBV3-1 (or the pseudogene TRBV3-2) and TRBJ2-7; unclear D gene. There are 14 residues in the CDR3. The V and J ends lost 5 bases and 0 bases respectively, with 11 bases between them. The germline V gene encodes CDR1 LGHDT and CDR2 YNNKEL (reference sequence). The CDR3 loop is CASSVRHSSYEQYF. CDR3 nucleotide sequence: TGTGCCAGCAGCGTGCGACACAGCTCCTACGAGCAGTACTTC.

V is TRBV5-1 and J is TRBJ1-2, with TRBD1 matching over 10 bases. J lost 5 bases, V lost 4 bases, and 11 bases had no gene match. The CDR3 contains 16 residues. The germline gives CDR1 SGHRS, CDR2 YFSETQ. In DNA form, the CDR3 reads TGCGCCAGCAGCCGGTCCCTAGGACAGGGGGGTTATGGCTACACCTTC. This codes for CASSRSLGQGGYGYTF. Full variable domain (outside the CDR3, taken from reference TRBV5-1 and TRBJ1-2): KAGVTQTPRYLIKTRGQQVTLSCSPISGHRSVSWYQQTPGQGLQFLFEYFSETQRNKGNFPGRFSGRQFSNSRSEMNVSTLELGDSALYLCASSRSLGQGGYGYTFGSGTRLTVV.

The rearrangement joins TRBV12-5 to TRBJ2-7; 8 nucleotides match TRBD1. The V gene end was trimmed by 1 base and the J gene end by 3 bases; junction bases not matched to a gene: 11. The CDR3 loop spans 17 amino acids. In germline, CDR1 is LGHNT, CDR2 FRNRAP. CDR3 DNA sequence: TGTGCTAGTGGTTTGGGGGACCGGACAGGGATATTCTACGAGCAGTACGTC. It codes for CASGLGDRTGIFYEQYV.

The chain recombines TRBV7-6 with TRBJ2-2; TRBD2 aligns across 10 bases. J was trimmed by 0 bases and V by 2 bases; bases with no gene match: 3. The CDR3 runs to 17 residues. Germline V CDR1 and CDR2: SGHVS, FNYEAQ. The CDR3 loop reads CASSLRAGGTNTGELFF. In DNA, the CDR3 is TGTGCCAGCAGCTTACGAGCGGGGGGGACGAACACCGGGGAGCTGTTTTTT.

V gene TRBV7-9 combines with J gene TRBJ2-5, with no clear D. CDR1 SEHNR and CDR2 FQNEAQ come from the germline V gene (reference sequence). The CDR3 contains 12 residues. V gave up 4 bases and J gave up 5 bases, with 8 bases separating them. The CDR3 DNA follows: TGTGCCAGCAGCTCGTACGGGGAGACCCAGTACTTC. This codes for CASSSYGETQYF. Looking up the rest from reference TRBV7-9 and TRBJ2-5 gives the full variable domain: DTGVSQNPRHKITKRGQNVTFRCDPISEHNRLYWYRQTLGQGPEFLTYFQNEAQLEKSRLLSDRFSAERPKGSFSTLEIQRTEQGDSAMYLCASSSYGETQYFGPGTRLLVL.

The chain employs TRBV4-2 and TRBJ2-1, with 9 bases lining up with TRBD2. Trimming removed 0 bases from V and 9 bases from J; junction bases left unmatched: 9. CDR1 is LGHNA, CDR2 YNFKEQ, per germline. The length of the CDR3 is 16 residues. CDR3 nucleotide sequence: TGTGCCAGCAGCCAAGAGGCCGGGACTAGCTTTAGTGAGCAGTTCTTC. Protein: CASSQEAGTSFSEQFF.

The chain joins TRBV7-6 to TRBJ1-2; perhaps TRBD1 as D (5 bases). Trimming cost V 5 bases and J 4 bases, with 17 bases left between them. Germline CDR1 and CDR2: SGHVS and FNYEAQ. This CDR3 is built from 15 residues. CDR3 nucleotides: TGTGCCAGCAGCCCCCAGGGCGGCAGTGGCTATGGCTACACCTTC. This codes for CASSPQGGSGYGYTF.

The DNA for the CDR3 is TGTGCCACCAGCAGACAGGGTCATAATCAGCCCCAGCATTTT. It is translated as CATSRQGHNQPQHF. The V gene is TRBV15, the J gene TRBJ1-5; TRBD1 might be the D (5 bases). V shed 2 bases and J shed 4 bases, with 9 bases lying between them. CDR3 length: 14 residues. CDR1 and CDR2 (germline): LNHNV, YYDKDF (reference sequence). The full variable domain, in which reference TRBV15 and TRBJ1-5 provide the parts outside the CDR3, is DAMVIQNPRYQVTQFGKPVTLSCSQTLNHNVMYWYQQKSSQAPKLLFHYYDKDFNNEADTPDNFQSRRPNTSFCFLDIRSPGLGDTAMYLCATSRQGHNQPQHFGDGTRLSIL.

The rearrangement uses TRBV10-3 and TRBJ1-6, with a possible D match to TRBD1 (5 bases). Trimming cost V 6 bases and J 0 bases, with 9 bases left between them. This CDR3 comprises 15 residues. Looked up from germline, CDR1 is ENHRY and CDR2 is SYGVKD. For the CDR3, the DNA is TGTGCCATCAGGACAGAGAGCTCCTATAATTCACCCCTCCACTTT. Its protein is CAIRTESSYNSPLHF.

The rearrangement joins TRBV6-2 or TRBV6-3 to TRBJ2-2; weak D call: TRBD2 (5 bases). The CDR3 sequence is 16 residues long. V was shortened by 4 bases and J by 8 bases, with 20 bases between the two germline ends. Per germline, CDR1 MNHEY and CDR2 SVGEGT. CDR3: CASSSGIKGRSGELFF. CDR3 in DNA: TGTGCCAGCAGTTCCGGGATCAAGGGTCGGTCGGGGGAGCTGTTTTTT.

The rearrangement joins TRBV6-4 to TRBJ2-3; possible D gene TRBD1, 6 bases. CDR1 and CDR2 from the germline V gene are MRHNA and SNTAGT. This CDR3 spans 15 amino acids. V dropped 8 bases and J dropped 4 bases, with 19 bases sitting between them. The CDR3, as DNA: TGTGCCAGCGGGAGAACAGGGACGGCGGCAGATACGCAGTATTTT. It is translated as CASGRTGTAADTQYF.

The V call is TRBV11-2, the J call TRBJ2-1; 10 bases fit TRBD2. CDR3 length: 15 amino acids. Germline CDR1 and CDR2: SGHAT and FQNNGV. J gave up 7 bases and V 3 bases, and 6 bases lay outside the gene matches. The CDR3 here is CASSFSGLAKNEQFF. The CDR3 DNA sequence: TGTGCCAGCAGCTTTTCGGGACTAGCGAAGAATGAGCAGTTCTTC.

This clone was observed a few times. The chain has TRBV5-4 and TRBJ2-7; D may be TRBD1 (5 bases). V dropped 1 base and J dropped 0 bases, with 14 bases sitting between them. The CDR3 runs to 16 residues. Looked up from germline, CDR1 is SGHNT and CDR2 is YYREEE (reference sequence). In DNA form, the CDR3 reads TGTGCCAGCAGCTTGTTCTCCTGGCAGGGCTCCTACGAGCAGTACTTC. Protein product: CASSLFSWQGSYEQYF.